This T cell receptor (beta chain) was obtained from a study of CD8+ T cells in alopecia areata (dated by TCRdb to 2016 to 2019). Describing the broader study: Treated patients were enrolled in an open-label pilot trial of oral tofacitinib, 5 to 10 mg twice daily, for moderate-to-severe alopecia areata. RNA came from the PAXgene miRNA kit for fixed scalp, the miRNeasy kit for PBMCs, and the RNeasy kit for mouse skin. In humans, TCRbeta sequencing was performed on scalp tissue and on sorted CD4+ and CD8+ peripheral blood T cells from healthy controls and from patients with patchy or totalis/universalis alopecia areata. Scalp clonality was compared among normal scalp (n=4), patchy alopecia areata scalp (n=8), and alopecia totalis/universalis scalp (n=8). To study T cell clonal expansion in alopecia areata, the researchers applied high-throughput TCRbeta sequencing to both the C3H/HeJ mouse model and human patients. Tofacitinib-treated patients had biopsies at baseline and at 4 and 24 weeks of treatment, with a later scalp biopsy in several patients. Patients stayed on tofacitinib for 6 to 18 months and then had 6 months of follow-up off drug so that delayed response and recurrence could be assessed. In treated patients, disease severity was measured using the SALT score, which gives the percentage of scalp surface area affected. TCRbeta CDR3 regions were amplified by immunoSEQ multiplex PCR with 35 Vbeta forward and 13 Jbeta reverse primers. Results the study describes overall, beyond this receptor: Because the treated cohort was small and included a single nonresponder, larger studies are needed to assess links between baseline CD8+ expansion and response. Shared TCR sequences between patients were less evident than in mice, which may be partly attributable to HLA diversity in the patient population. Compared with normal scalp, lesional scalp had higher clonality and more expanded CD8+ clones, particularly in alopecia totalis/universalis, a pattern that suggests antigenic drive. Scalp TCR repertoire analysis is complicated because resident alphabeta T cells in normal human skin are also sequenced, whereas mouse skin is dominated by gammadelta T cells. Many expanded lesional clones persisted in scalp and blood during tofacitinib treatment, which may partly explain relapse after stopping treatment. Tofacitinib significantly lowered scalp clonality and the number of expanded CD8+ clones among the top 100 scalp clones.

This sample's treatment or condition label indicates: oral pan-JAK inhibitor, 5-10 mg twice daily. From alopecia areata patients, peripheral blood was collected along with lesional scalp punch biopsies. After PBMCs were isolated by density centrifugation and stained for CD3, CD4 and CD8, a FACSAria was used to sort CD4+ and CD8+ T cells. Libraries were built with the immunoSEQ multiplex PCR assay. RNA was extracted from all samples and reverse transcribed into cDNA as template for TCR sequencing. SuperScript III was used to make first-strand cDNA, primed with a 2:1 mix of oligo-dT and random hexamers. A synthetic immune receptor repertoire was used to measure amplification bias, and any remaining bias was corrected computationally. In the paper's pipeline: Raw reads were preprocessed to remove errors, and CDR3 was defined according to IMGT conventions as the region from the conserved cysteine to phenylalanine. Clonality was computed by normalizing Shannon entropy by log2 of the number of productive unique TCRs and subtracting the result from 1. Whether scalp clones were CD4 or CD8 was inferred by matching scalp TCRbeta sequences against CD4 and CD8 repertoires sorted from blood. TCRdb re-hosts the immuneACCESS table, in-frame sequences only. Its copies lack some clones; in the studies checked, an unresolved V gene accounts for under half of them, and the cause for the rest is not known. V and J calls and clone size come straight from that table; D and trimming were deduced from the DNA. In this sample the table shows around 300,000 clones, around 64% of which occur a single time. The ten biggest clones cover around 0.92% of the sample.

This clone appeared a single time. This receptor's antigen is unknown. No clone much larger than this one lies a single base away; base qualities are absent. V loses 6 bases at its end and J loses 3 bases; junction bases beyond the gene matches: 4. Its CDR3 holds 13 amino acids, cysteine through phenylalanine. CDR3 DNA is the only sequence kept; it has 39 bases, read in frame from the first base. From a lookup of the germline V gene, CDR1 and CDR2 are SQVTM and ANQGSEA. This receptor was obtained from a human donor with alopecia areata. Sequenced here: CD4+ T cells sorted from blood, sampled at approximately week 51, from a patient treated with tofacitinib. The sequence is built from TRBV29-1 and TRBJ2-2, with 7 bases matching TRBD1. The DNA sequence is given as TGCAGCGTGCGACAGGGAGACACCGGGGAGCTGTTTTTT. The encoded protein is CSVRQGDTGELFF.